This TCR beta chain was sequenced for a study of blood T cell repertoires in COVID-19. About the study: Sites across the United States, Italy and Spain contributed samples from acute and convalescent COVID-19. Sources were T cells, B-cell-depleted T cells, or PBMCs; the material itself was cDNA or gDNA.

Participants, about 18 to 95 years old, spanned some 23 US areas. Per the authors' pipeline: Amplification from reference gene primers served as the basis for estimated nucleated cell counts. Clones were sequenced by immunoSEQ multiplex PCR, and TCRdb holds only the in-frame ones, with some missing. V and J calls and clone size are given by that table; D and trimming were obtained from the DNA. The sample records under 300,000 clones, approximately 86% being singletons. The specimen was PBMCs or T cells enriched from blood (not recorded which). The clonotype originates from a woman in her 40s with acute COVID-19.

The CDR3 loop is CASSQRGPGELFF. DNA of the CDR3: TGTGCCAGCAGCCAACGGGGTCCCGGGGAGCTGTTTTTT. The J gene is TRBJ2-2, the V gene TRBV14; weak D call: TRBD2 (5 bases). In germline, CDR1 is SGHDN, CDR2 FVKESK. CDR3 length equals 13 residues. Trimming cost V 2 bases and J 6 bases, with 7 bases left between them.